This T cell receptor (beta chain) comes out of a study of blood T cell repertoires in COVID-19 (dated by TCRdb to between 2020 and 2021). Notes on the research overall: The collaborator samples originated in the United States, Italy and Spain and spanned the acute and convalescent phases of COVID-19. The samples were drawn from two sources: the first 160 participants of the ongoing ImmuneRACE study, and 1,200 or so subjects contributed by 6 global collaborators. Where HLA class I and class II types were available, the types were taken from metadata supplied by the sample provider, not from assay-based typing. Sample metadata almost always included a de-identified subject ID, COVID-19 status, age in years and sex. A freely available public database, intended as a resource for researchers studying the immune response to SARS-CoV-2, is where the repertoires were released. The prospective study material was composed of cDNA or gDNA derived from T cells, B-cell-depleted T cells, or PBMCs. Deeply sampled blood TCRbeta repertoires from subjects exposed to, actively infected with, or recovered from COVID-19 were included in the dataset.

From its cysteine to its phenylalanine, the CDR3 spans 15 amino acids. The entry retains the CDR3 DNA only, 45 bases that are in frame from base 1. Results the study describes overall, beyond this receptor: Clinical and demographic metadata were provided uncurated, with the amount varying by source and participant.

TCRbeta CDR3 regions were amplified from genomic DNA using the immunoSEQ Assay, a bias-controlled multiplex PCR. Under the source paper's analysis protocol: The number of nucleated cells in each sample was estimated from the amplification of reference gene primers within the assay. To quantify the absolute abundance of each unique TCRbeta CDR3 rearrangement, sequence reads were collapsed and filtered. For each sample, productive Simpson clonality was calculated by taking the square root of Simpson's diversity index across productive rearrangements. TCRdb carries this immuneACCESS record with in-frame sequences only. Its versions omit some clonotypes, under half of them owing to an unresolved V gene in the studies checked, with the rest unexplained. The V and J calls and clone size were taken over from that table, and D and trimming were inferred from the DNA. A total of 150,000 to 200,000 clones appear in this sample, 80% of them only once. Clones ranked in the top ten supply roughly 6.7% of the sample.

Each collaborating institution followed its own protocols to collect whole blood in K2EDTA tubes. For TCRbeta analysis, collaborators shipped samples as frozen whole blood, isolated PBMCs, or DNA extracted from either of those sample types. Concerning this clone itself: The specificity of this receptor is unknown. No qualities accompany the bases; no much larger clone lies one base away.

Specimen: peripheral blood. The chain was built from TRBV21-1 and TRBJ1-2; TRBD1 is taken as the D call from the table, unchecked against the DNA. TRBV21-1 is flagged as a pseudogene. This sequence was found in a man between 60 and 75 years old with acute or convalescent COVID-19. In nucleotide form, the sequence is TGTGCCAGCAGCTCCCGGACAGGGAGAGGCTATGGCTACACCTTC. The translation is CASSSRTGRGYGYTF.